Each of the 25 T cell receptor beta chains below was sequenced from the same sample in a study of OX40 agonist ivuxolimab in advanced cancers. The table came from immunoSEQ multiplex PCR; TCRdb's copy has only in-frame clones and leaves some out. The profile shows around 8,000 clones, around 86% of them singletons. This specimen was CD4+ or CD8+ T cells sorted from blood, taken in a trial of the OX40 agonist ivuxolimab. The origin of the receptors is an adult with an advanced solid tumor such as melanoma, head and neck, liver or kidney cancer.

The rearrangement uses TRBV6-4 and TRBJ2-1; a possible D gene is TRBD2 (7 bases). This CDR3 comprises 15 residues. Looked up from germline, CDR1 is MRHNA and CDR2 is SNTAGT. V was pared by 0 bases and J by 8 bases, with 14 bases between. This CDR3 reads CASSDSIGGADEQFF. The CDR3 DNA is TGTGCCAGCAGTGACTCGATAGGGGGGGCGGATGAGCAGTTCTTC.

This clone was detected only once. This chain uses TRBV30 with TRBJ2-1; 9 nucleotides align to TRBD1. The germline V gene has CDR1 GTSNPN and CDR2 SVGIG (reference sequence). J gave up 3 bases and V 2 bases, and 14 bases lay outside the gene matches. This CDR3 has 18 residues. CDR3: CAWSTGTGRGDFYNEQFF. CDR3 DNA: TGTGCCTGGAGTACCGGGACAGGGAGAGGGGACTTCTACAATGAGCAGTTCTTC.

The chain joins TRBV13 to TRBJ2-1; D remains ambiguous. V lost 2 bases to trimming and J lost 1 base, with 9 bases between them. CDR1 and CDR2 (germline): PRHDT, FYEKMQ (reference sequence). The CDR3 extends over 15 amino acids. Here the CDR3 reads CASSLLGWSYNEQFF. In DNA form, the CDR3 reads TGTGCCAGCAGCTTACTAGGTTGGTCCTACAATGAGCAGTTCTTC.

CDR3 DNA: TGTGCCAGCAGCGAATATATTCCAGGGTCCGGCACCGGGGAGCTGTTTTTT. This translates into CASSEYIPGSGTGELFF. The J gene is TRBJ2-2, the V gene TRBV9, with D maybe TRBD1 (5 bases). Germline V gene sequence: CDR1 SGDLS, CDR2 YYNGEE. The germline V and J ends were trimmed by 3 bases and 4 bases, with 19 bases remaining between them. The CDR3 sequence is 17 residues long. Full variable domain (missing parts from reference TRBV9 and TRBJ2-2): DSGVTQTPKHLITATGQRVTLRCSPRSGDLSVYWYQQSLDQGLQFLIQYYNGEERAKGNILERFSAQQFPDLHSELNLSSLELGDSALYFCASSEYIPGSGTGELFFGEGSRLTVL.

The V call is TRBV4-2, the J call TRBJ2-7, with D tentatively TRBD1 (5 bases). V lost 4 bases and J 4 bases, leaving 11 bases between the germline ends. The CDR3 sequence is 13 residues long. Germline lookup yields CDR1 LGHNA and CDR2 YNFKEQ. CDR3 DNA: TGTGCCAGCAGCCCCCAGGGTTGGTACGAGCAGTACTTC. Protein sequence: CASSPQGWYEQYF.

This chain links TRBV5-1 with TRBJ2-7; no reliable D call. With 4 bases removed from V and 0 bases from J, the gap between germline ends came to 11 bases. Germline CDR1 and CDR2: SGHRS and YFSETQ. This CDR3 is built from 14 residues. The CDR3 reads CASSETRYSYEQYF. The CDR3 region has the DNA TGCGCCAGCAGCGAAACACGGTACTCCTACGAGCAGTACTTC. Variable domain in full (rest from reference TRBV5-1 and TRBJ2-7): KAGVTQTPRYLIKTRGQQVTLSCSPISGHRSVSWYQQTPGQGLQFLFEYFSETQRNKGNFPGRFSGRQFSNSRSEMNVSTLELGDSALYLCASSETRYSYEQYFGPGTRLTVT.

The rearrangement uses TRBV6-5 and TRBJ2-3; 9 bases fit TRBD1. The CDR3 is 15 residues long. Per germline, CDR1 MNHEY and CDR2 SVGAGI. V lost 6 bases, J lost 2 bases, and 6 bases stayed unmatched. This CDR3 is CASRAWDRDTDTQYF. As DNA, the CDR3 is TGTGCCAGCAGGGCATGGGACAGGGACACAGATACGCAGTATTTT.

CDR3 in DNA: TGTGCCACCAAAACCGGGACAGGGGTCCACGAGCAGTACTTC. The encoded protein is CATKTGTGVHEQYF. This chain joins TRBV19 and TRBJ2-7; 10 nucleotides line up with TRBD1. CDR3 size: 14 residues. Germline V gene sequence: CDR1 LNHDA, CDR2 SQIVND (reference sequence). V was pared by 10 bases and J by 5 bases, with 11 bases of the junction left unmatched.

V usage is TRBV9 and J usage is TRBJ2-1, with 9 nucleotides matching TRBD2. The length of the CDR3 is 15 residues. Germline lookup yields CDR1 SGDLS and CDR2 YYNGEE. J was trimmed by 10 bases and V by 0 bases; bases with no gene match: 8. The CDR3 protein is CASSVDAYGTSEQFF. CDR3 coding DNA: TGTGCCAGCAGCGTAGACGCATACGGGACTAGCGAGCAGTTCTTC.

The chain carries TRBV7-9 and TRBJ1-1; a possible D gene is TRBD1 (6 bases). The CDR3 runs to 13 residues. V was clipped by 5 bases and J by 4 bases, with 11 bases between them. In germline, CDR1 is SEHNR, CDR2 FQNEAQ (reference sequence). CDR3 DNA sequence: TGTGCCAGCAGCCCTGGGGGCGGCACTGAAGCTTTCTTT. This encodes CASSPGGGTEAFF.

The V gene is TRBV7-9, the J gene TRBJ1-1; D is ambiguous. The V gene lost 5 bases and the J gene lost 4 bases, with 8 bases spanning the gap. Looked up from germline, CDR1 is SEHNR and CDR2 is FQNEAQ (reference sequence). The CDR3 contains 12 residues. The DNA for the CDR3 is TGTGCCAGCAGCCCCTCCCCCACTGAAGCTTTCTTT. Encoded protein: CASSPSPTEAFF.

Regarding this clone: The junction and the germline gene differ at one end; a read error may be behind it. The rearrangement links TRBV11-3 to TRBJ2-3, with 8 bases aligning to TRBD2. The germline V gene has CDR1 SGHNT and CDR2 YENEEA. The CDR3 covers 15 residues. Here the CDR3 reads CACSYTSGHTDTQYF. CDR3 in DNA: TGTGCCTGCAGTTATACTAGCGGACACACAGATACGCAGTATTTT. The full variable domain, completed using reference TRBV11-3 and TRBJ2-3, is EAGVVQSPRYKIIEKKQPVAFWCNPISGHNTLYWYLQNLGQGPELLIRYENEEAVDDSQLPKDRFSAERLKGVDSTLKIQPAELGDSAVYLCACSYTSGHTDTQYFGPGTRLTVL.

The sample holds a few counts of this clone. This chain connects TRBV7-3 to TRBJ1-2; D ambiguous. Germline lookup yields CDR1 SGHTA and CDR2 FQGTGA. Trimming removed 5 bases from V and 6 bases from J, with 13 bases in between. This CDR3 spans 13 amino acids. For the CDR3, the DNA is TGTGCCAGCAGCCCCAGCGTAGTCGATGGCTACACCTTC. Residues: CASSPSVVDGYTF.

The chain recombines TRBV5-6 with TRBJ2-3; D gene uncertain. The CDR3 runs to 13 residues. From germline, CDR1 is SGHDT and CDR2 YYEEEE. V shed 1 base and J shed 1 base, with 4 bases lying between them. The CDR3 DNA reads TGTGCCAGCAGCTTGTGGGGCACAGATACGCAGTATTTT. As protein: CASSLWGTDTQYF.

This rearrangement joins TRBV19 to TRBJ2-1; D assignment may be TRBD1 or TRBD2 (5 bases each). Germline V gene data show CDR1 as LNHDA and CDR2 as SQIVND (reference sequence). The CDR3 spans 15 residues. V was trimmed by 2 bases and J by 2 bases, leaving 10 bases between them. CDR3 sequence: CASSITPGPYNEQFF. In nucleotides, the CDR3 is TGTGCCAGTAGTATAACCCCGGGGCCCTACAATGAGCAGTTCTTC.

The chain employs TRBV4-1 and TRBJ2-2; D gene unclear. Germline assignment: CDR1 MGHRA and CDR2 YSYEKL. V was cut by 4 bases and J by 4 bases, with 10 bases left in between. This CDR3 is built from 14 residues. Here the CDR3 reads CASSPYGGTGELFF. In DNA, the CDR3 is TGCGCCAGCAGCCCCTACGGTGGCACCGGGGAGCTGTTTTTT.

Only a few counts were recorded for this clone. The chain uses TRBV2 and TRBJ1-1, with D possibly TRBD1 on 6 matching bases. Germline-derived CDR1 and CDR2 are SNHLY and FYNNEI. This CDR3 is built from 9 residues. Trimming shortened V by 5 bases and J by 14 bases, and 9 bases separated the two germline ends. The CDR3 protein is CASSSGEFF. The DNA of the CDR3 is TGTGCCAGCAGTTCAGGGGAATTCTTT.

The chain combines TRBV7-9 with TRBJ2-5, with D hard to call. Germline CDR1 SEHNR, CDR2 FQNEAQ (reference sequence). The CDR3 is 14 amino acids. The ends were cut back, 5 bases at V and 2 bases at J, with 12 bases in the middle. CDR3 nucleotide sequence: TGTGCCAGCAGCCCAAGGGTAGGTCAAGAGACCCAGTACTTC. It is translated as CASSPRVGQETQYF.

This clone was detected only a few times. CDR3 sequence reads: CASQPDRGPRWTGELFF. The DNA of the CDR3 is TGTGCCAGTCAACCGGACAGGGGCCCAAGGTGGACCGGGGAGCTGTTTTTT. The V call is TRBV19, the J call TRBJ2-2; 9 bases line up with TRBD1. The germline V gene encodes CDR1 LNHDA and CDR2 SQIVND (reference sequence). The trim removed 8 bases at V and 5 bases at J, leaving 15 bases unmatched. The CDR3 consists of 17 residues.

The V call is TRBV4-2, the J call TRBJ2-7; TRBD2 matches at 14 bases. The V gene's germline CDR1 is LGHNA and CDR2 YNFKEQ. CDR3 size: 16 residues. The junction had 6 bases not matched to a gene; V was cut back by 1 base and J by 7 bases. CDR3 coding DNA: TGTGCCAGCAGCCAAGGGACTAGCGGGGGGTTGGGGGAGCAGTACTTC. Its translation: CASSQGTSGGLGEQYF.

This CDR3 reads CASSLGVGDRYGYTF. The CDR3 nucleotides read TGTGCCAGCAGCTTAGGAGTGGGGGACAGATATGGCTACACCTTC. The chain couples TRBV7-6 to TRBJ1-2; TRBD1 aligns across 7 bases. CDR1 is SGHVS and CDR2 is FNYEAQ in the germline V gene. The junction had 7 bases not matched to a gene; V was cut back by 1 base and J by 5 bases. The length of the CDR3 is 15 residues. Drawing the rest from reference TRBV7-6 and TRBJ1-2, the complete variable domain is GAGVSQSPRYKVTKRGQDVALRCDPISGHVSLYWYRQALGQGPEFLTYFNYEAQQDKSGLPNDRFSAERPEGSISTLTIQRTEQRDSAMYRCASSLGVGDRYGYTFGSGTRLTVV.

The rearrangement joins TRBV4-1 to TRBJ1-6; D is undetermined. Trimming shortened V by 1 base and J by 1 base, and 8 bases separated the two germline ends. The CDR3 covers 16 residues. Germline CDR1 reads MGHRA; CDR2 reads YSYEKL. CDR3 sequence: CASSQGVASYNSPLHF. DNA for the CDR3: TGCGCCAGCAGCCAAGGAGTGGCGTCCTATAATTCACCCCTCCACTTT.

The rearrangement joins TRBV29-1 to TRBJ2-1, with 12 bases identical to TRBD2. Germline lookup yields CDR1 SQVTM and CDR2 ANQGSEA. The CDR3 contains 13 residues. Losses at the gene ends were 7 bases for V and 9 bases for J; bases not matched to a gene: 7. CDR3 nucleotide sequence: TGCAGCGGTTGGACTAGCGGGGAACTTGAGCAGTTCTTC. It is translated as CSGWTSGELEQFF.

This clone turned up a few times. This chain links TRBV9 with TRBJ2-1, with TRBD2 as a possible D gene (5 bases). The CDR3 consists of 15 residues. Germline loops: CDR1 SGDLS, CDR2 YYNGEE. V was shortened by 4 bases and J by 0 bases, with 11 bases between the two germline ends. CDR3 amino acids: CASSLSGFSYNEQFF. The CDR3 nucleotides are TGTGCCAGCAGCCTAAGCGGCTTCTCCTACAATGAGCAGTTCTTC.

The gene calls are TRBV19 and TRBJ2-7, with TRBD2 matching 12 bases. The V and J ends lost 6 bases and 3 bases, in that order; junction bases with no gene match: 3. CDR1 is LNHDA and CDR2 is SQIVND in the germline V gene (reference sequence). CDR3 length: 14 amino acids. CDR3 DNA: TGTGCCAGTAGCCGGACTAGCGGGGTCTACGAGCAGTACTTC. The encoded protein is CASSRTSGVYEQYF.